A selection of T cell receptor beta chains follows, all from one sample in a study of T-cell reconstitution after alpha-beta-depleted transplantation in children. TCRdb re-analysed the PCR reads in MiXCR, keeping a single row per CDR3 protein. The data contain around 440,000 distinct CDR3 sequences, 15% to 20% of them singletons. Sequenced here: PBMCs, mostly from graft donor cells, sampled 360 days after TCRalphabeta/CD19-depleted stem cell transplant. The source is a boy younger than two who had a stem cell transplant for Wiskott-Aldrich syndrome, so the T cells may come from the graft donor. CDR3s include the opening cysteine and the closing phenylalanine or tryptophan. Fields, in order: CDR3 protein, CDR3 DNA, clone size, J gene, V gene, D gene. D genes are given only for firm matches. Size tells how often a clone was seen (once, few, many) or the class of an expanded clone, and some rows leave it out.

CASTLRGLSNTGELFF | TGTGCCAGCACCCTAAGGGGTCTATCGAACACCGGGGAGCTGTTTTTT | - | TRBJ2-2 | TRBV6-2/TRBV6-3 | -
CASSRTSGNNEQFF | TGTGCCAGCAGTAGGACTAGCGGGAACAATGAGCAGTTCTTC | - | TRBJ2-1 | TRBV6-1 | TRBD2
CASSPDRVVDTEAFF | TGTGCCAGCAGCCCGGACAGGGTCGTAGACACTGAAGCTTTCTTT | few | TRBJ1-1 | TRBV7-2 | TRBD1
CASSLWDSFNEKLFF | TGTGCCAGCAGCTTGTGGGACAGCTTCAATGAAAAACTGTTTTTT | few | TRBJ1-4 | TRBV5-6 | TRBD1
CSVIAGETQYF | TGCAGCGTAATAGCCGGAGAGACCCAGTACTTC | few | TRBJ2-5 | TRBV29-1 | -
CSVLRDSRNIQYF | TGCAGCGTTCTCCGGGACAGTAGAAACATTCAGTACTTC | few | TRBJ2-4 | TRBV29-1 | TRBD1
CASSFLAGSTDTQYF | TGTGCCAGCAGCTTCTTAGCGGGAAGCACAGATACGCAGTATTTT | many | TRBJ2-3 | TRBV7-9 | TRBD2
CASSQREKRNEQFF | TGCGCCAGCAGCCAGCGGGAGAAGCGAAATGAGCAGTTCTTC | few | TRBJ2-1 | TRBV4-3 | TRBD2
CASTGLAHNEQFF | TGCGCCAGCACGGGACTAGCCCACAATGAGCAGTTCTTC | - | TRBJ2-1 | TRBV5-1 | TRBD2
CASSQVWRDRYLYNEQFF | TGCGCCAGCAGCCAAGTTTGGCGGGACAGATATCTATACAATGAGCAGTTCTTC | - | TRBJ2-1 | TRBV4-3 | -
CASRSQTGNTGELFF | TGTGCCAGCAGATCCCAGACGGGAAACACCGGGGAGCTGTTTTTT | few | TRBJ2-2 | TRBV12-3/TRBV12-4 | -
CASTPDRGFFGANVLTF | TGTGCCAGCACCCCGGACAGGGGGTTCTTTGGGGCCAACGTCCTGACTTTC | few | TRBJ2-6 | TRBV12-3/TRBV12-4 | TRBD1
CASSKAHSRALTGELFF | TGTGCCAGCAGCAAAGCGCATTCCCGGGCCCTCACCGGGGAGCTGTTTTTT | - | TRBJ2-2 | TRBV21-1 | -
CASSFRGLADTQYF | TGTGCCAGCAGTTTCAGGGGGCTGGCAGATACGCAGTATTTT | - | TRBJ2-3 | TRBV12-3/TRBV12-4 | TRBD1
CASSARLAGGLKPYYNEQFF | TGTGCCAGCAGCGCCCGACTAGCGGGAGGCCTTAAACCCTATTACAATGAGCAGTTCTTC | few | TRBJ2-1 | TRBV21-1 | -
CASSLDWQGRRTNTGELFF | TGCGCCAGCAGCTTGGATTGGCAGGGGAGGAGGACGAACACCGGGGAGCTGTTTTTT | few | TRBJ2-2 | TRBV5-1 | -
CSVEGFSGMAYNEQFF | TGCAGCGTCGAAGGGTTTAGCGGGATGGCTTACAATGAGCAGTTCTTC | - | TRBJ2-1 | TRBV29-1 | TRBD2
CASSQVTGLSSYNEQFF | TGTGCCAGCAGCCAAGTTACAGGGCTCAGCTCCTACAATGAGCAGTTCTTC | - | TRBJ2-1 | TRBV14 | -
CASSLDTFSTDTQYF | TGTGCCAGCAGCTTGGACACATTTAGCACAGATACGCAGTATTTT | many | TRBJ2-3 | TRBV5-4 | -
CAISESSSGSSYNEQFF | TGTGCCATCAGTGAGTCCTCAAGCGGGAGCTCCTACAATGAGCAGTTCTTC | - | TRBJ2-1 | TRBV10-3 | TRBD2